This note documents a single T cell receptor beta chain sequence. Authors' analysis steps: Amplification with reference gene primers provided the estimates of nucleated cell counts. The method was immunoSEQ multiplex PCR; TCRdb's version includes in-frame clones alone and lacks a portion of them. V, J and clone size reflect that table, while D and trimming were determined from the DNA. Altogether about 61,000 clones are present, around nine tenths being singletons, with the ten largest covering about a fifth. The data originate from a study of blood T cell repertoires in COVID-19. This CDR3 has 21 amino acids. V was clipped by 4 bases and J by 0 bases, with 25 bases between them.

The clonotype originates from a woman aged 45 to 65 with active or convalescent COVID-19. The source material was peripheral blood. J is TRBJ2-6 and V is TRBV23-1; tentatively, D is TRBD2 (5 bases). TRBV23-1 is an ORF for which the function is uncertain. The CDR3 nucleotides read TGCGCCAGCAGTCTTCAAGCGGATACTTTCATTCTCGACTCTGGGGCCAACGTCCTGACTTTC. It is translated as CASSLQADTFILDSGANVLTF.